These 25 T cell receptor beta chains were all obtained from the same sample, sequenced in a study of vaccination effects on CD4 cells after COVID-19. ViraFEST assay sequencing came after antigen-specific CD4+ T cells were expanded with viral peptide pools. Investigators separated out CD4+ T cells once around 10 days of culture had passed. Among the vaccine recipients, none had a prior SARS-CoV-2 infection, and nucleocapsid antibodies were negative. Clones were sequenced by immunoSEQ multiplex PCR, and TCRdb holds only the in-frame ones, with some missing. The sample includes 35,000 to 50,000 clones, just over 75% of them seen just once. Their antigens remain unidentified. This specimen consisted of CD4+ T cells from PBMCs cultured with SARS-CoV-2 spike peptides, obtained before COVID-19 vaccination. These receptors originate from a human donor who received a COVID-19 vaccine.

The chain carries TRBV6-4 and TRBJ1-2, with a tentative D call TRBD1 (6 bases). Trimming cost V 6 bases and J 4 bases, with 15 bases left between them. This CDR3 comprises 14 residues. CDR1 is MRHNA and CDR2 is SNTAGT in the germline V gene. The CDR3 here is CASSQFTGSYGYTF. The CDR3 region has the DNA TGTGCCAGCAGCCAATTTACAGGGAGCTATGGCTACACCTTC.

This sequence joins TRBV20-1 and TRBJ1-2; D not certain. Germline values: CDR1 DFQATT, CDR2 SNEGSKA (reference sequence). The CDR3 sequence is 11 residues long. Deletions cut 3 bases from V and 4 bases from J, with 6 bases between. This CDR3 reads CSASPSYGYTF. The CDR3 DNA sequence: TGCAGTGCTAGCCCAAGCTATGGCTACACCTTC.

DNA for the CDR3: TGTGCCAGCAGTGCCTCAACCTACGAGCAGTACGTC. Translated, it gives CASSASTYEQYV. The chain is built from TRBV2 and TRBJ2-7; D call uncertain. CDR1 is SNHLY, CDR2 FYNNEI, per germline. The CDR3 spans 12 residues. V was trimmed by 4 bases and J by 2 bases, leaving 6 bases between them.

The V and J genes are TRBV7-6 and TRBJ2-5, with D uncertain. The CDR3 extends over 13 amino acids. Germline CDR1 is SGHVS and CDR2 is FNYEAQ. V dropped 1 base and J dropped 5 bases, with 8 bases sitting between them. This CDR3 is CASSLGGRETQYF. Here the CDR3 DNA reads TGTGCCAGCAGCTTAGGGGGTAGGGAGACCCAGTACTTC.

This clone was picked up a small number of times. The chain uses TRBV24-1 and TRBJ1-2, with D tentatively TRBD1 (6 bases). With 6 bases removed from V and 6 bases from J, the gap between germline ends came to 16 bases. The germline gives CDR1 KGHDR, CDR2 SFDVKD. The length of the CDR3 is 14 residues. The DNA for the CDR3 is TGTGCCACCAGTCCTGGACAGCAGAGGCATGGCTACACCTTC. Protein sequence: CATSPGQQRHGYTF.

V is TRBV7-3 and J is TRBJ2-2, with 8 positions matching TRBD2. With 7 bases clipped from V and 1 base from J, the junction kept 17 bases outside the gene matches. Looked up from germline, CDR1 is SGHTA and CDR2 is FQGTGA. The CDR3 is made up of 19 amino acids. This chain's CDR3 is CASIQSGGPLPMNTGELFF. The CDR3 DNA reads as TGTGCCAGCATCCAAAGCGGGGGCCCACTACCCATGAACACCGGGGAGCTGTTTTTT. Complete variable domain (other parts from reference TRBV7-3 and TRBJ2-2): GAGVSQTPSNKVTEKGKYVELRCDPISGHTALYWYRQSLGQGPEFLIYFQGTGAADDSGLPNDRFFAVRPEGSVSTLKIQRTERGDSAVYLCASIQSGGPLPMNTGELFFGEGSRLTVL.

This sequence joins TRBV6-4 and TRBJ1-5; D unclear. Between the trimmed V and J ends, which lost 3 bases and 3 bases, there was a span of 6 bases. The CDR3 has 13 amino acids. Germline CDR1 is MRHNA and CDR2 is SNTAGT. CDR3 region: CASSDQPNQPQHF. The CDR3, as DNA: TGTGCCAGCAGTGATCAGCCCAATCAGCCCCAGCATTTT.

Of note for this clone: The germline gene is not matched at one end of the junction; a read error may be the cause. The identical CDR3 is also encoded by other nucleotide sequences in the sample. The chain has TRBV6-4 and TRBJ2-1, with 11 nucleotides matching TRBD2. Germline V lookup: CDR1 MRHNA, CDR2 SNTAGT. This CDR3 has 19 amino acids. The CDR3 DNA is TGTGCCAGCAGCGACTCTGGGCTAGCGGGAGGCCATTCTTACAATGAGCAGTTCTTC. Protein: CASSDSGLAGGHSYNEQFF.

The rearrangement joins TRBV18 to TRBJ1-5; tentative D call: TRBD1 (5 bases). V lost 6 bases, J lost 6 bases, and 9 bases lay in between. Germline CDR1 reads KGHSH; CDR2 reads LQKENI. This CDR3 has 12 residues. This CDR3 is CASSPGGQPQHF. The CDR3 nucleotides are TGTGCCAGCTCGCCCGGGGGTCAGCCCCAGCATTTT.

The V call is TRBV5-4, the J call TRBJ2-3, with 16 bases lining up with TRBD2. Trimming at V came to 5 bases and at J to 4 bases, leaving 7 bases not matched to a gene. The CDR3 totals 17 residues. Germline CDR1 and CDR2: SGHNT and YYREEE (reference sequence). The CDR3 region has the DNA TGTGCCAGCAGACAGGGACTAGCGGGGGGGCAGTCAGATACGCAGTATTTT. It yields the protein CASRQGLAGGQSDTQYF.

This chain uses TRBV14 with TRBJ2-7; unclear D gene. V lost 1 base and J 6 bases, leaving 4 bases between the germline ends. This CDR3 contains 11 residues. Per the germline V gene, CDR1 is SGHDN and CDR2 is FVKESK. This CDR3 reads CASSQGGEQYV. CDR3 coding DNA: TGTGCCAGCAGCCAAGGTGGCGAGCAGTACGTC.

The rearrangement uses TRBV14 and TRBJ2-7, with 10 bases aligning to TRBD1. Trimming took 6 bases from V and 1 from J; bases not matched to a gene: 12. CDR3 length equals 17 residues. Germline CDR1 is SGHDN and CDR2 is FVKESK. The CDR3 nucleotides are TGTGCCAGCAGACTCATAACGACAGGGGGCATTTCCTACGAGCAGTACGTC. Protein sequence: CASRLITTGGISYEQYV.

This chain uses TRBV2 with TRBJ2-3, with TRBD2 matching over 7 bases. The CDR3 length is 15 residues. The V segment lost 6 bases and the J segment 2 bases; nucleotides outside the gene matches: 8. The V gene's germline CDR1 is SNHLY and CDR2 FYNNEI. The CDR3 DNA follows: TGTGCCAGCAGGATGGGACTATTAATCACAGATACGCAGTATTTT. This encodes CASRMGLLITDTQYF.

J is TRBJ1-1 and V is TRBV12-5; D gene uncertain. The CDR3 has 13 residues. V was pared by 0 bases and J by 1 base, with 3 bases between. Germline V lookup: CDR1 LGHNT, CDR2 FRNRAP. This CDR3 is CASGLVQNTEAFF. The CDR3 DNA is TGTGCTAGTGGTTTGGTACAGAACACTGAAGCTTTCTTT.

The genes are TRBV3-1 (or the pseudogene TRBV3-2) and TRBJ2-1; 8 nucleotides align to TRBD1. Germline V CDR1 and CDR2: LGHDT, YNNKEL (reference sequence). With 5 bases clipped from V and 6 bases from J, the junction kept 6 bases outside the gene matches. The CDR3 consists of 14 residues. The CDR3 spells CASSTRTGINEQFF. DNA for the CDR3: TGTGCCAGCAGCACCCGGACAGGGATCAATGAGCAGTTCTTC.

Only a few counts were recorded for this clone. The chain uses TRBV5-1 and TRBJ2-2, with D maybe TRBD1 (5 bases). The CDR3 has 15 residues. V lost 1 base, J lost 2 bases, and 9 bases lay in between. Germline values: CDR1 SGHRS, CDR2 YFSETQ. The CDR3 region has the DNA TGCGCCAGCAGCTTGTACGACAGAAACACCGGGGAGCTGTTTTTT. It specifies CASSLYDRNTGELFF.

The chain links TRBV5-8 to TRBJ2-5; D might be TRBD1 or TRBD2, each matching 5 bases. Germline V gene lookup returns CDR1 SGHTS and CDR2 YDEGEE. The V and J ends lost 3 bases and 4 bases respectively, with 13 bases between them. This CDR3 is 14 amino acids long. DNA of the CDR3: TGTGCCAGCAGCTCGCAGGATGGGGGAGAGACCCAGTACTTC. This sequence encodes CASSSQDGGETQYF.

The chain carries TRBV11-2 and TRBJ2-3, with a tentative D call TRBD2 (6 bases). CDR1 and CDR2 from the germline V gene are SGHAT and FQNNGV. V was trimmed by 6 bases and J by 0 bases, leaving 13 bases between them. The CDR3 has 15 amino acids. In DNA form, the CDR3 reads TGTGCCAGCAGAGACCGGGGGATCAGCACAGATACGCAGTATTTT. This translates into CASRDRGISTDTQYF. The full variable domain, with the rest looked up from reference TRBV11-2 and TRBJ2-3, is EAGVAQSPRYKIIEKRQSVAFWCNPISGHATLYWYQQILGQGPKLLIQFQNNGVVDDSQLPKDRFSAERLKGVDSTLKIQPAKLEDSAVYLCASRDRGISTDTQYFGPGTRLTVL.

The chain links TRBV5-1 to TRBJ1-3; no reliable D call. CDR1 is SGHRS, CDR2 YFSETQ, per germline. Deletions cut 0 bases from V and 4 bases from J, with 5 bases between. This CDR3 region has 13 residues. CDR3 sequence: CASSLGLGNTIYF. For the CDR3, the DNA is TGCGCCAGCAGCTTGGGACTAGGAAACACCATATATTTT.

This clone has a single count. DNA for the CDR3: TGTGCCAGCAGCCCCCATTCCGGGACAAGAGCCTACAATGAGCAGTTCTTC. Protein: CASSPHSGTRAYNEQFF. The chain is built from TRBV11-2 and TRBJ2-1; TRBD1 is a possible D gene (6 bases). V gave up 5 bases and J gave up 2 bases, with 19 bases separating them. This CDR3 is 17 amino acids long. The germline V gene encodes CDR1 SGHAT and CDR2 FQNNGV.

This clone was detected only once. V usage is TRBV30 and J usage is TRBJ1-6, with D possibly matching TRBD1 (6 bases). Germline V CDR1 and CDR2: GTSNPN, SVGIG (reference sequence). V dropped 5 bases and J dropped 7 bases, with 12 bases sitting between them. CDR3 length: 13 residues. The CDR3 coding sequence is TGTGCCTGGTTACAGGGTTTCAATTCACCCCTCCACTTT. Translation: CAWLQGFNSPLHF.

The chain joins TRBV10-3 to TRBJ2-7, with 7 bases identical to TRBD1. CDR3 length equals 12 residues. Germline V gene sequence: CDR1 ENHRY, CDR2 SYGVKD. Unmatched junction bases numbered 5, after V lost 8 bases and J lost 4 bases. The CDR3 DNA reads as TGTGCCATCTCGACACAGGGGTACGAGCAGTACGTC. Its translation: CAISTQGYEQYV.

The chain recombines TRBV28 with TRBJ1-5; D may be TRBD1 (5 bases). CDR3 length equals 13 residues. Germline-derived CDR1 and CDR2 are MDHEN and SYDVKM. Between the trimmed V and J ends, which lost 8 bases and 10 bases, there was a span of 18 bases. The CDR3 sequence is CASDIPGAGPQHF. The CDR3 bases are TGTGCCAGCGATATCCCTGGGGCAGGCCCCCAGCATTTT.

The chain links TRBV4-2 to TRBJ2-5; 8 positions agree with TRBD1. This CDR3 has 15 residues. With V trimmed by 1 base and J by 1 base, 2 bases remained unmatched. Germline V CDR1 and CDR2: LGHNA, YNFKEQ. This CDR3 is CASSQVGTGQETQYF. The CDR3, as DNA: TGTGCCAGCAGCCAAGTTGGGACAGGCCAAGAGACCCAGTACTTC.

This clone is classed as medium-sized. The CDR3 here is CASSTTVNTEAFF. The CDR3 DNA reads as TGTGCCAGCAGCACGACGGTGAACACTGAAGCTTTCTTT. This rearrangement joins TRBV7-9 to TRBJ1-1; D is ambiguous. V was shortened by 5 bases and J by 0 bases, with 7 bases between the two germline ends. Germline assignment: CDR1 SEHNR and CDR2 FQNEAQ (reference sequence). This CDR3 region has 13 residues.